This T cell receptor beta chain was recovered during a study of blood T cell repertoires in COVID-19. About the research overall: The cDNA or gDNA used as material had been derived from T cells, B-cell-depleted T cells, or PBMCs.

The ends lost 8 bases at V and 2 bases at J; junction bases unmatched: 3. Germline V gene data show CDR1 as ENHRY and CDR2 as SYGVKD. The CDR3 length is 13 residues. Assay: immunoSEQ multiplex PCR; the TCRdb copy retains only in-frame clones and omits some. The data show 150,000 to 200,000 clones, less than 90% seen once. The chain is built from TRBV10-3 and TRBJ2-7; 10 positions match TRBD1. The sequence came from a woman between 65 and 79 years old with acute or convalescent COVID-19. Input material: peripheral blood. The CDR3 nucleotides read TGTGCCATCGGGGGGACAGGGGCCTACGAGCAGTACTTC. This sequence encodes CAIGGTGAYEQYF.